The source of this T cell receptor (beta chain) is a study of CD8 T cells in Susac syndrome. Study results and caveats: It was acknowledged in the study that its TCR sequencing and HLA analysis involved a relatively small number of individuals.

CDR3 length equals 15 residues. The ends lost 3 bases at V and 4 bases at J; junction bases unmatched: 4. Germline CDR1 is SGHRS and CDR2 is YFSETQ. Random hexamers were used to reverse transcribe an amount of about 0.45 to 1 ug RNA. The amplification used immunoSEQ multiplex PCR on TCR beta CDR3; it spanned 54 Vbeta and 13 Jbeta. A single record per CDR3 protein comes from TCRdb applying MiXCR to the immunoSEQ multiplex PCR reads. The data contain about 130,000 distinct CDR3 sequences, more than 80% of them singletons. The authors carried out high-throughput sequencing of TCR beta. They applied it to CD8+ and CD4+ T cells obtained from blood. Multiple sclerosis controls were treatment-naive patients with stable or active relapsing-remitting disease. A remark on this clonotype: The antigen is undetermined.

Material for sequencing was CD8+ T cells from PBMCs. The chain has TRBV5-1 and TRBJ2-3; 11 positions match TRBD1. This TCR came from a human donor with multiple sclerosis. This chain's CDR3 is CASSSRTGGSDTQYF. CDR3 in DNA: TGCGCCAGCAGCTCGCGGACAGGGGGCTCAGATACGCAGTATTTT.